This is a list of T cell receptor beta chains from one sample in a study of blood T cell repertoires in COVID-19. The table came from immunoSEQ multiplex PCR; TCRdb's copy has only in-frame clones and leaves some out. This table holds some 200,000 clones, 80% to 90% found once. The sequenced sample consisted of peripheral blood. The source is a human donor in a cohort sampled during active COVID-19. Both conserved end residues are part of each CDR3. The D gene is left open where the match is weak. A row's size may be missing; if present it is once, few, many or a size class.

>.|TRBD2|TRBJ2-2|TRBV5-1
TGCGCCAGCAGCCCCGGACTAGCGGGAAAGGCCGGGGAGCTGTTTTTT
CASSPGLAGKAGELFF
>.|.|TRBJ2-4|TRBV5-4
TGTGCCAGCAGCCCGGGAGTAGCCAAAAACATTCAGTACTTC
CASSPGVAKNIQYF
>.|TRBD2|TRBJ2-7|TRBV27
TGTGCCACCTCACCGGGGGGGACTAGCATCTCCCAGCAGTACTTC
CATSPGGTSISQQYF
>.|TRBD2|TRBJ2-2|TRBV28
TGTGCCAGCAGTGGATCTAGCGGGAGGGCCTCGAACACCGGGGAGCTGTTTTTT
CASSGSSGRASNTGELFF
>once|.|TRBJ2-2|TRBV19
TGTGCCAGTAGACACAGGGATGTCGGGGAGCTGTTTTTT
CASRHRDVGELFF
>.|TRBD1|TRBJ1-4|TRBV5-1
TGCGCCAGCAGCCACCAGACAGGGGGCGCGGGTGAAAAACTGTTTTTT
CASSHQTGGAGEKLFF
>.|TRBD1|TRBJ1-2|TRBV7-2
TGTGCCAGCAGCTTCGGAGCCGGGACAGGAAACTATGGCTACACCTTC
CASSFGAGTGNYGYTF
>.|TRBD2|TRBJ2-7|TRBV6-2/TRBV6-3
TGTGCCAGCAGCCTCCCAACGTTAGCGGGAGGATCGAGAGAGCAGTACTTC
CASSLPTLAGGSREQYF
>.|.|TRBJ1-5|TRBV28
TGTGCCAGCAGACCACAGGGCGTAAGCAATCAGCCCCAGCATTTT
CASRPQGVSNQPQHF
>.|.|TRBJ2-3|TRBV2
TGTGCCAGCAGTTATGAAGGGGGATCCCTAGGGGTGATGCCAGATACGCAGTATTTT
CASSYEGGSLGVMPDTQYF
>few|.|TRBJ1-6|TRBV6-5
TGTGCCAGTACAGGGTTCTCCTATAATTCACCCCTCCACTTT
CASTGFSYNSPLHF
>.|.|TRBJ1-4|TRBV19
TGTGCCAGTACCATGGTGGGGGCGAATGAAAAACTGTTTTTT
CASTMVGANEKLFF
>.|.|TRBJ1-3|TRBV11-2
TGTGCCAGCAGCTTAGTATACAGGGATGGCACCATATATTTT
CASSLVYRDGTIYF
>.|TRBD1|TRBJ2-6|TRBV5-1
TGCGCCAGCAGCTTGACAGGGGCCTTGTCTGGGGCCAACGTCCTGACTTTC
CASSLTGALSGANVLTF
>.|TRBD2|TRBJ2-6|TRBV5-1
TGCGCCAGCAGCTCCCGATGGACTAGCGCCAACTCTGGGGCCAACGTCCTGACTTTC
CASSSRWTSANSGANVLTF
>.|.|TRBJ2-6|TRBV30
TGTGCCTGGAATGCGGCCAACCCCCGCGGTGGGGCCAACGTCCTGACTTTC
CAWNAANPRGGANVLTF
>few|TRBD1|TRBJ1-6|TRBV4-2
TGTGCCAGCAGCCAAGACCTCCGGACAGGGCTTAATTCACCCCTCCACTTT
CASSQDLRTGLNSPLHF
>.|TRBD1|TRBJ1-6|TRBV6-5
TGTGCCAGCAGGGAGGACAGGGGGTTTTCACCCCTCCACTTT
CASREDRGFSPLHF
>.|.|TRBJ1-6|TRBV6-5
TGTGCCAGCAGAATGGACTCGACCGGTTCACCCCTCCACTTT
CASRMDSTGSPLHF
>.|TRBD2|TRBJ2-1|TRBV20-1
TGCAGTGCTAGTCTTTGGGCTAGCGGGACCCCCTCCTACAATGAGCAGTTCTTC
CSASLWASGTPSYNEQFF
>.|TRBD1|TRBJ2-3|TRBV5-1
TGCGCCAGCAGCTACGGACAGGCTCAGAACGCAGATACGCAGTATTTT
CASSYGQAQNADTQYF
>few|TRBD1|TRBJ2-5|TRBV5-1
TGCGCCAGCAGCCTGGACAGGGCCGGGGAGACCCAGTACTTC
CASSLDRAGETQYF
>.|TRBD2|TRBJ2-1|TRBV5-6
TGTGCCAGCACTCCAGCGGGAGGCACCTCAAATGAGCAGTTCTTC
CASTPAGGTSNEQFF
>.|TRBD1|TRBJ1-2|TRBV19
TGTGCCAGTAGTATAGAGAAGGGGGCTTGGCACTATGGCTACACCTTC
CASSIEKGAWHYGYTF
>.|.|TRBJ2-1|TRBV21-1
TGTGCCAGCAGGACTAGCGGGAGGCTGAATGAGCAGTTCTTC
CASRTSGRLNEQFF
>once|TRBD2|TRBJ2-7|TRBV29-1
TGCAGCGTTGGGACAAGGCTAGCGGGCCCCTACGAGCAGTACTTC
CSVGTRLAGPYEQYF
>.|TRBD2|TRBJ2-2|TRBV27
TGTGCCAGCAGTTTATCGGCGGGGGACTACCGAAACACCGGGGAGCTGTTTTTT
CASSLSAGDYRNTGELFF
>.|.|TRBJ2-1|TRBV3-1/TRBV3-2
TGTGCCAGCAGCCAAGGCAGGGCGAATGAGCAGTTCTTC
CASSQGRANEQFF
>few|TRBD1|TRBJ1-1|TRBV27
TGTGCCAGCAGTCGACGGACAGGGGGGAGTCCTGAAGCTTTCTTT
CASSRRTGGSPEAFF
>.|TRBD1|TRBJ2-1|TRBV7-2
TGTGCCAGCAGCTTAGTAACAGGGGGAGGCGAGCAGTTCTTC
CASSLVTGGGEQFF
>few|.|TRBJ1-1|TRBV7-9
TGTGCCAGCAGCTTAGACGGTATGGCCTCGGGCACTGAAGCTTTCTTT
CASSLDGMASGTEAFF
>.|.|TRBJ2-7|TRBV23-1
TGCGCCAGCGGAAATTTGGGCCTGCCCAGTTACGAGCAGTACTTC
CASGNLGLPSYEQYF
>.|.|TRBJ1-5|TRBV28
TGTGCCAGCCGGGGGACGGCTTTCCATCAGCCCCAGCATTTT
CASRGTAFHQPQHF
>.|.|TRBJ2-1|TRBV29-1
TGCAGCGTTGAAGACAGGGTAGGTAGGAATGAGCAGTTCTTC
CSVEDRVGRNEQFF
>.|.|TRBJ1-1|TRBV10-2
TGCGCCAGCAGTGCCCTGGGGTGGAGGGCTTTCTTT
CASSALGWRAFF
>.|TRBD1|TRBJ1-5|TRBV7-2
TGTGCCAGCAGCTCCTCCGACAGGGTAAATCAGCCCCAGCATTTT
CASSSSDRVNQPQHF
>few|TRBD1|TRBJ2-7|TRBV5-1
TGCGCCAGCAGCTTGGGTGGGACAGCGGCCTACGAGCAGTACTTC
CASSLGGTAAYEQYF
>.|.|TRBJ2-7|TRBV4-1
TGCGCCAGCAGCCAACACCTGACTGAGGGCTACGAGCAGTACTTC
CASSQHLTEGYEQYF
>.|.|TRBJ2-3|TRBV29-1
TGCAGCGTTTGGAGGGCGGAGCGCACAGATACGCAGTATTTT
CSVWRAERTDTQYF
>.|TRBD2|TRBJ2-7|TRBV9
TGTGCCAGCAGCGTAGAAGTAGCGGGAGTCGACGAGCAGTACTTC
CASSVEVAGVDEQYF
>.|TRBD2|TRBJ2-7|TRBV28
TGTGCCAGCAGTTTATTTTTCGGGACTAACATTTACGAGCAGTACTTC
CASSLFFGTNIYEQYF
>.|.|TRBJ2-7|TRBV19
TGTGCCAGTAGAATACAGGCGAGCTCCTACGAGCAGTACTTC
CASRIQASSYEQYF
>once|.|TRBJ1-2|TRBV5-1
TGCGCCAGCAGCTCCGATTTTGGGGGCATCTATGGCTACACCTTC
CASSSDFGGIYGYTF
>.|.|TRBJ2-7|TRBV5-6
TGTGCCAGCAGCTCCACCAGGGAGCAGTACTTC
CASSSTREQYF
>.|.|TRBJ1-6|TRBV19
TGTGCCAGTAAAGGAACAGGGAACTATAATTCACCCCTCCACTTT
CASKGTGNYNSPLHF
>.|.|TRBJ2-5|TRBV9
TGTGCCAGCAGCGCGGACAGTCATGGACAAGAGACCCAGTACTTC
CASSADSHGQETQYF
>.|.|TRBJ2-7|TRBV6-6
TGTGCCAGCAGCCGACTTGATCTGCCTAGCGAGCAGTACTTC
CASSRLDLPSEQYF
>.|.|TRBJ2-1|TRBV5-4
TGTGCCAGCAGCGCCCCGGGACAACATAATGAGCAGTTCTTC
CASSAPGQHNEQFF
>.|TRBD1|TRBJ2-3|TRBV28
TGTGCCAGCAGTTTCACAGGGGGCCCTGTAGATACGCAGTATTTT
CASSFTGGPVDTQYF